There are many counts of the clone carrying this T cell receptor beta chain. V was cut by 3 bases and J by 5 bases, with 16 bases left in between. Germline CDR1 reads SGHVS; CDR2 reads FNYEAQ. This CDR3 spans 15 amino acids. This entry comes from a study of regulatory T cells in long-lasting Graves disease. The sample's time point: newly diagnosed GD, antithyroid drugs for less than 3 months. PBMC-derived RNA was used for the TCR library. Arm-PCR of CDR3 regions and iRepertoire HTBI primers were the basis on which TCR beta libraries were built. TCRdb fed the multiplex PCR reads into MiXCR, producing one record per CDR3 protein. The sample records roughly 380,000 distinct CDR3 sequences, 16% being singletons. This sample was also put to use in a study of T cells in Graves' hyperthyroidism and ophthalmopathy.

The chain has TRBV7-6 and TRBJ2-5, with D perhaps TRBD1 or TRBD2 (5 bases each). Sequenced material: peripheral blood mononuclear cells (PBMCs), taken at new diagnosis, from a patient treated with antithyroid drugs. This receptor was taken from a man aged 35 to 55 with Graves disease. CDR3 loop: CASSLGRAVRETQYF. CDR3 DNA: TGTGCCAGCAGCTTGGGGCGGGCGGTCCGGGAGACCCAGTACTTC.